These 11 T cell receptor beta chains were sequenced from one sample in a study of blood T cell repertoires in COVID-19. The protocol was immunoSEQ multiplex PCR, while the TCRdb copy is restricted to in-frame clones and leaves out a portion. The data show roughly 360,000 clones, about 87% seen once. Input material: PBMCs or T cells enriched from blood (not recorded which). Receptor source: a man aged 25-45 years who had recovered from COVID-19.

The gene calls are TRBV2 and TRBJ2-1, with a weak D call TRBD1 (5 bases). Looked up from germline, CDR1 is SNHLY and CDR2 is FYNNEI. The CDR3 runs 13 residues. Trimming cost V 7 bases and J 8 bases, with 15 bases left between them. The CDR3 bases are TGTGCCAGCAACCTAGACAGTGATCATGAGCAGTTCTTC. Encoded protein: CASNLDSDHEQFF.

The gene calls are TRBV6-2 or TRBV6-3 and TRBJ1-5; D possibly corresponds to TRBD1 (5 bases). The V end was cut by 5 bases, the J end by 2 bases, with 13 bases between. The CDR3 is 15 amino acids. In germline, CDR1 is MNHEY, CDR2 SVGEGT. The CDR3 loop is CASSRRDLGNQPQHF. In DNA form, the CDR3 reads TGTGCCAGCAGTCGCCGGGACTTGGGCAATCAGCCCCAGCATTTT.

This chain links TRBV5-6 with TRBJ1-6; 7 bases map to TRBD1. The CDR3 contains 15 residues. The V gene end was trimmed by 0 bases and the J gene end by 10 bases; junction bases not matched to a gene: 7. Germline loops: CDR1 SGHDT, CDR2 YYEEEE. Written as DNA, the CDR3 is TGTGCCAGCAGCTTGGTCAGGGGGGAACAATCACCCCTCCACTTT. Translated, it gives CASSLVRGEQSPLHF.

The chain joins TRBV13 to TRBJ2-3; D uncertain. Germline V CDR1 and CDR2: PRHDT, FYEKMQ (reference sequence). The length of the CDR3 is 13 residues. Trimming shortened V by 3 bases and J by 3 bases, and 7 bases separated the two germline ends. The CDR3 coding sequence is TGTGCCAGCAGCTTCGAGAGGACAGATACGCAGTATTTT. Amino acids: CASSFERTDTQYF.

This clone was counted once. This chain connects TRBV15 to TRBJ1-1, with 9 bases identical to TRBD1. The germline V gene encodes CDR1 LNHNV and CDR2 YYDKDF (reference sequence). The CDR3 contains 14 residues. V gave up 4 bases and J gave up 5 bases; unmatched junction bases: 5. In DNA, the CDR3 is TGTGCCACCAGCAATGGACAGGGGATAACTGAAGCTTTCTTT. Translation gives CATSNGQGITEAFF.

This clone came up a few times. The V call is TRBV27, the J call TRBJ2-7, with 7 bases matching TRBD2. Per germline, CDR1 MNHEY and CDR2 SMNVEV (reference sequence). The length of the CDR3 is 12 residues. The V and J ends lost 6 bases and 7 bases, in that order; junction bases with no gene match: 6. For the CDR3, the DNA is TGTGCCAGCAGGCCCCCAGCGGGGGAGCAGTACTTC. The encoded protein is CASRPPAGEQYF.

The chain employs TRBV6-5 and TRBJ2-3; maybe TRBD2 (6 bases). V shed 5 bases and J shed 6 bases, with 18 bases lying between them. This CDR3 contains 15 residues. Germline V CDR1 and CDR2: MNHEY, SVGAGI. In nucleotides, the CDR3 is TGTGCCAGCAGTCATAGCGGAGCCCCCCCTGATACGCAGTATTTT. The encoded protein is CASSHSGAPPDTQYF.

V is TRBV5-6 and J is TRBJ1-5; D is undetermined. Trimming shortened V by 0 bases and J by 9 bases, and 7 bases separated the two germline ends. Per the germline V gene, CDR1 is SGHDT and CDR2 is YYEEEE. This CDR3 contains 12 residues. The CDR3 DNA reads as TGTGCCAGCAGCTTGGGGGGAGGGCCCCAGCATTTT. Translated: CASSLGGGPQHF. Supplemented by reference TRBV5-6 and TRBJ1-5, the full variable domain reads DAGVTQSPTHLIKTRGQQVTLRCSPKSGHDTVSWYQQALGQGPQFIFQYYEEEERQRGNFPDRFSGHQFPNYSSELNVNALLLGDSALYLCASSLGGGPQHFGDGTRLSIL.

The chain joins TRBV5-5 to TRBJ2-7; 8 nucleotides align to TRBD1. V trimming: 1 base; J trimming: 2 bases; junction bases outside the gene matches: 2. Germline V gives CDR1 SGHKS, CDR2 YYEKEE (reference sequence). The CDR3 has 14 amino acids. DNA of the CDR3: TGTGCCAGCAGCTTGACAGGGGGTACCTACGAGCAGTACTTC. Protein sequence: CASSLTGGTYEQYF.

About this clone: Different DNA sequences within this sample yield the same CDR3. This sequence joins TRBV18 and TRBJ1-1; 11 bases map to TRBD1. CDR3 length: 17 amino acids. Germline assignment: CDR1 KGHSH and CDR2 LQKENI. J was trimmed by 0 bases and V by 5 bases; bases with no gene match: 8. The CDR3 loop is CASSSRDRGIMNTEAFF. CDR3 DNA sequence: TGTGCCAGCTCATCTCGGGACAGGGGGATCATGAACACTGAAGCTTTCTTT.

This rearrangement joins TRBV7-9 to TRBJ1-1, with a tentative D call TRBD1 (6 bases). The germline CDR1 and CDR2 sequences are SEHNR and FQNEAQ (reference sequence). Trimming took off 4 bases at V and 0 bases at J, with 12 bases between the two ends. The CDR3 loop spans 15 amino acids. The CDR3 nucleotides are TGTGCCAGCAGCTATACAGGGTTGCTGAACACTGAAGCTTTCTTT. This encodes CASSYTGLLNTEAFF.